This TCR beta chain was profiled in a study of blood T cell repertoires in COVID-19. Looking at the study overall: Acute and convalescent COVID-19 specimens originated in the United States, Italy and Spain. PBMCs, B-cell-depleted T cells, or T cells provided the cDNA or gDNA that made up the material.

The ends were cut back, 0 bases at V and 5 bases at J, with 13 bases in the middle. Germline CDR1 and CDR2: SGHNT and YYREEE (reference sequence). The CDR3 consists of 15 residues. Source study methods: Estimation of nucleated cell counts was performed using reference gene primer amplification. Generated by immunoSEQ multiplex PCR, the TCRdb table keeps only in-frame clones and is missing some. The V and J calls and clone size were taken over from that table, and D and trimming were inferred from the DNA. Here the sample spans some 180,000 clones, 70% to 80% being singletons. The sequenced sample consisted of peripheral blood. V and J are TRBV5-4 and TRBJ2-3; a weak D match, TRBD2 (5 bases). The TCR sequence derives from a man aged 50 to 59 who had recovered from COVID-19. The CDR3 nucleotides are TGTGCCAGCAGCTTGGTCGTCGGTCGGGGAGATACGCAGTATTTT. It is translated as CASSLVVGRGDTQYF.